This T cell receptor beta chain is drawn from a study of cytomegalovirus exposure and HLA in healthy donors (dated by TCRdb to 2015 to 2018). For the study in its entirety: In an earlier analysis of under 750 of the donors, 250 to 300 Gb of sequence data and some 120 million unique TCR beta sequences from roughly 190 million T cells were reported. To study patterns of TCR occurrence, a later analysis re-analyzed previously published TCR beta repertoires from 600 to 750 donors and added high-resolution HLA genotyping. Both class I and class II loci were covered by HLA typing, at four-digit resolution. The study aimed to test whether signatures of past pathogen exposure could be identified by cataloging public T cell receptors. To predict cytomegalovirus infection status, the study brought together high-throughput TCR immunosequencing, statistical association of individual TCRs with disease status, and machine learning. The number of donors typed differed by locus, with roughly 620-630 for A, B, C, DRB1 and DQB1, around 520 for DQA1, 600 to 610 for DPA1, and approximately 470 for DPB1. In a later genetic analysis, genome-wide SNP genotypes for about 65% of the roughly 700 donors were used, and that subset was treated as a discovery cohort. Roughly 5 DR-DQ haplotypes were handled as single units for association and clustering, since linkage in the cohort was strong. Rather than drawing on any new phenotypic data, the later analysis identified candidate immune exposures from TCR beta sequences and the way those sequences occurred across donors. To decide whether each TCR beta V gene segment behaved as functional or pseudogenic, an earlier analysis of nearly 600 of the donors relied on high-throughput TCR beta sequencing. All discovery cohort repertoires had been generated using a single sequencing platform. Donor age, sex, ethnicity and CMV serostatus were compiled alongside the repertoire data. The T cell repertoires of 666 subjects were profiled by immunosequencing and related to cytomegalovirus serostatus. An early release that covered fewer than 800 HLA-typed donors contained approximately 290 gigabases of sequencing data and approximately 85 million unique TCR sequences. Across approximately 420 genotyped donors of the cohort, an average of roughly 230,000 unique TCR beta nucleotide sequences per donor were sequenced, and 15% to 20% of those sequences were non-productive. Among the 398 genotyped donors, around 81% belonged to the genetic ancestry cluster associated with self-reported Caucasian donors. In addition to the first cohort of several hundred subjects, a separate validation cohort of some 120 different subjects was used.

Trimming costs V 4 bases and J 0 bases, and their ends lie 7 bases apart. CDR1 LNHDA and CDR2 SQIVND are derived from the germline V gene (reference sequence). Including the terminal cysteine and phenylalanine, the CDR3 comprises 14 residues. The sequence is cut down to CDR3 DNA, 42 bases in frame from base 1. The receptor library was made with the immunoSEQ multiplex PCR assay. For the multiplex PCR, a mixture combining 60 forward primers for TCR Vbeta segments and 13 reverse primers for TCR Jbeta segments was used. The CDR3 region of rearranged TCR beta genes was amplified from genomic DNA by a multiplex PCR assay. The Illumina HiSeq System was used to sequence the amplified TCR beta libraries as 87-base-pair reads. The authors' pipeline ran thus. In a later analysis, tens of millions of unique TCR beta chains were counted across the roughly 670 repertoires, and roughly 10 million of these chains were shared by at least two donors. Raw reads were error-corrected and collapsed into unique sequences by a nearest-neighbor algorithm in which closely related sequences were merged to remove PCR and sequencing errors. Alignment of CDR3 sequences to IMGT reference sequences was used to assign V, D and J gene segments. For a sequence to be retained, a match of at least six nucleotides was required to both a V gene segment and a J gene segment. Rearrangements were classified as productive when the CDR3 lacked stop codons and remained in frame with V and J, and all other rearrangements were classified as non-productive. CDR3 was defined by IMGT convention, running from the second conserved V-encoded cysteine to the conserved J-encoded phenylalanine. The earlier analysis of 587 of the donors excluded sequences that lacked an unambiguous match to a single V gene segment. In an earlier analysis of roughly 500 of the donors, V segments were called functional above 56.7% productive rearrangements and were called segregating when the between-donor standard deviation exceeded 5%. A statistical classification framework was built to diagnose cytomegalovirus status from the catalog of TCR beta chain sequences. V and J gene assignment, in a later analysis, came from comparing TCR nucleotide sequences with IMGT/GENE-DB human TR gene sequences. Using the TCRdist pipeline, a later analysis assigned CDR3 sequences along with most-parsimonious VDJ recombination scenarios. In a later analysis, each TCR beta chain was defined by its CDR3 amino acid sequence together with its V-gene family, and reads lacking a unique V-gene family were excluded. To address suspected cross-contamination and a sequencing artifact, a later analysis removed approximately 600 highly shared, low-generation-probability nucleotide sequences. In a later analysis, a clonal expansion index for each public chain was calculated from normalized within-repertoire ranks of inferred template counts. In a later analysis, generation probabilities were computed using a VDJ recombination model fitted to out-of-frame rearrangements, and the results were checked against IGoR. In a later analysis, TCR-TCR, TCR-HLA and TCR-CMV co-occurrence was scored with hypergeometric tests, and a repertoire-size bias correction was applied to TCR pairs. A later analysis estimated false discovery rates by permuting HLA or CMV assignments 20 times. In a later analysis, co-occurring TCRs were grouped with DBSCAN, and TCRdist sequence similarity was added when clustering was performed within HLA-allele-positive subsets. Co-occurrence clustering excluded repertoires with fewer than 30,000 or more than 120,000 public chains, plus five with anomalous nucleotide sharing. Imported from immuneACCESS, the table was reduced by TCRdb to in-frame sequences with V and J called. These copies leave out some clones; in studies compared against another copy, an unresolved V gene accounts for under half, and the cause of the remainder is not known. D and trimming come from the DNA, and the V and J calls and clone size come from that table. This sample has 150,000 to 200,000 clones in its table, and roughly 13% of those were observed once. The ten largest clones represent roughly 7.7% of the sample.

The cohort comprised several hundred healthy bone marrow donors. Cohort members were all nominally healthy when sampled, although unrecorded immune exposures were likely present. The donor was CMV seropositive and was included in the group of some 290 seropositive cohort members. A peripheral blood sample was provided by each donor, and peripheral blood mononuclear cells were used for TCR beta sequencing. Genomic DNA extraction from the blood cell samples was performed with the Qiagen DNeasy Blood Extraction Kit. Notes on this clone: The target of this receptor is not known. Base qualities are not at hand, and no much larger clone is one base apart.

The investigation overall reported the following: Assigning TCR associations to individual alleles was difficult when HLA alleles, especially DR and DQ, strongly co-occurred. In both the original and validation cohorts, the classifier was reported to diagnose cytomegalovirus status with high specificity and sensitivity. In vitro tests confirmed that a few of the cytomegalovirus-associated TCR beta chains recognize cytomegalovirus antigens. A cluster of highly shared sequence variants was judged likely to represent a technical artifact of the sequencing pipeline. Sequencing depth was assumed to be roughly uniform across donors in the presence/absence analyses, though that assumption may not hold. Most TCR sequences were observed very rarely across donors, whereas some public TCRs were present in many individuals. According to a later analysis, parvovirus B19, influenza, CMV and Epstein-Barr virus appeared linked to several top co-occurrence clusters. Most CMV-associated TCR beta chains appeared to be HLA-restricted in a later analysis, and the HLA associations seemed to be driven largely by CMV exposure. Because counts were too low, some 17 rarely observed V segments, including chromosome 9 orphons, were excluded from the earlier analysis of 500 to 700 of the donors. A further reported finding was that TCR beta sequences accurately predicted the HLA-A and HLA-B alleles for most subjects in the first cohort. It was suggested by the authors that the approach could potentially be generalized to other disease states and immunological phenotypes. For the cohort, immune exposure information was limited to CMV serostatus. This cohort had only TCR beta chains sequenced, and the lack of alpha or paired-chain data limited which features could be detected. An association between a missense DCLRE1C variant and V-gene and J-gene trimming of TCR beta chains was found in a later genetic analysis and replicated in an independent cohort. The 87-base-pair reads could not distinguish some IMGT-functional V segments, including TRBV6-2 and TRBV6-3, so those segments were excluded. In an earlier analysis of around 500 of the donors, most TCR beta V segments appeared in productive rearrangements about 87% or about 30% of the time, broadly matching IMGT annotations. Compared with the roughly 710-donor mean, donors in an Asian-associated ancestry cluster had fewer N-insertions in productive TCRs, according to a later genetic analysis. Because some donors lacked HLA typing at each locus, the association tests relied only on the typed subset. In a later analysis, some 18,000 TCR beta sequences were associated with specific HLA alleles at a false discovery rate of 0.05. According to a later analysis, TCR association rates differed among HLA loci, with DRB1 alleles showing the most associated TCRs and HLA-C alleles showing the fewest. A later analysis found that HLA-associated TCR beta chains were more clonally expanded and had lower generation probabilities than equally common non-associated chains. Linkage disequilibrium might explain the correlated functional status among segregating V segments, but an unknown experimental factor could not be excluded. The study listed 164 TCR beta chains as associated with cytomegalovirus.

The rearrangement joined TRBV19 to TRBJ2-4; no confident D gene assignment can be made. The sequenced sample was PBMCs. The TCR originated in a middle-aged man in good health and CMV-seropositive. The base sequence is TGTGCCAGTAGTAATGAGTTAGCCAAAAACATTCAGTACTTC. It translates as CASSNELAKNIQYF. The CDR3, completed at both ends by the reference TRBV19 and TRBJ2-4 genes, gives the full variable domain DGGITQSPKYLFRKEGQNVTLSCEQNLNHDAMYWYRQDPGQGLRLIYYSQIVNDFQKGDIAEGYSVSREKKESFPLTVTSAQKNPTAFYLCASSNELAKNIQYFGAGTRLSVL.